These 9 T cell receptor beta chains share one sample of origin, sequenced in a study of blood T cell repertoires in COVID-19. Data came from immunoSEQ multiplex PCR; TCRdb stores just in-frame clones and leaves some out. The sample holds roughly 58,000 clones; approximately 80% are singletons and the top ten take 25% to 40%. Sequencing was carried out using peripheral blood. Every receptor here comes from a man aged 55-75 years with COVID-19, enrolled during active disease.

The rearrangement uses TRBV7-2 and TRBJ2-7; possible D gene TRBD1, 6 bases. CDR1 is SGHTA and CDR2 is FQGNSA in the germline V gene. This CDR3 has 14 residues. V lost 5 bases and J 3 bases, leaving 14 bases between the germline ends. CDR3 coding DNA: TGTGCCAGCAGCCCGACGGGCAGGGGCTACGAGCAGTACTTC. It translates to CASSPTGRGYEQYF.

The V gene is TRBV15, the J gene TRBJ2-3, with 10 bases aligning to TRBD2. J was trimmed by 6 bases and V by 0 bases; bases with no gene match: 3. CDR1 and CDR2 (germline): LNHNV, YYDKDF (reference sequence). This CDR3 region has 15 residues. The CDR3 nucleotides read TGTGCCACCAGCAGAGAACTAGCGGGGACCGATACGCAGTATTTT. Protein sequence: CATSRELAGTDTQYF.

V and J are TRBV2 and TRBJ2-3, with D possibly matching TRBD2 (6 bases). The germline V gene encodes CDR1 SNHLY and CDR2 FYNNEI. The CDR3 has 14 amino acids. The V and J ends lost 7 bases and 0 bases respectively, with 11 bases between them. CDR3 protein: CASKSGLSTDTQYF. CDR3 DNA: TGTGCCAGCAAATCGGGACTTAGCACAGATACGCAGTATTTT. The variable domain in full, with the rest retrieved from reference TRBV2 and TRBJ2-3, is EPEVTQTPSHQVTQMGQEVILRCVPISNHLYFYWYRQILGQKVEFLVSFYNNEISEKSEIFDDQFSVERPDGSNFTLKIRSTKLEDSAMYFCASKSGLSTDTQYFGPGTRLTVL.

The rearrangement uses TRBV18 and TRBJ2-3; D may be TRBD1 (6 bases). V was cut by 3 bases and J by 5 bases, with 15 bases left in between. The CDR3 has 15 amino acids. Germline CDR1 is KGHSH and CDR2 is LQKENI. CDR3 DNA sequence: TGTGCCAGCTCACCCTGGGACATAGGGGGAGATACGCAGTATTTT. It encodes CASSPWDIGGDTQYF. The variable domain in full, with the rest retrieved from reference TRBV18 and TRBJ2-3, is NAGVMQNPRHLVRRRGQEARLRCSPMKGHSHVYWYRQLPEEGLKFMVYLQKENIIDESGMPKERFSAEFPKEGPSILRIQQVVRGDSAAYFCASSPWDIGGDTQYFGPGTRLTVL.

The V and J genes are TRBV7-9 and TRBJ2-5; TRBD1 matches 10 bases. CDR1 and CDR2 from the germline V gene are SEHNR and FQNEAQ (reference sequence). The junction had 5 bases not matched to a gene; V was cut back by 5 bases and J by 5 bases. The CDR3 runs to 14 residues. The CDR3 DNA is TGTGCCAGCAGCCGCGGGACAGGGGACGAGACCCAGTACTTC. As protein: CASSRGTGDETQYF.

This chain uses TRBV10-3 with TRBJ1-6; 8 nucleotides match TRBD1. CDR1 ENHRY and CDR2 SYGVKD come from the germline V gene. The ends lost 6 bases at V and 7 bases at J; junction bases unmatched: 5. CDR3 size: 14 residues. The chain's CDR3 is CAIREDRANSPLHF. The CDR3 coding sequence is TGTGCCATCAGGGAGGACAGGGCGAATTCACCCCTCCACTTT.

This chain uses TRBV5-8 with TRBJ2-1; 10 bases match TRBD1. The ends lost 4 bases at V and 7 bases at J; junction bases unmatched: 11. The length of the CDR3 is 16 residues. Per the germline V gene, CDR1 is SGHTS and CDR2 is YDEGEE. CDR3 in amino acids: CASSRGDRGIGNEQFF. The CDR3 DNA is TGTGCCAGCAGCAGAGGGGACAGGGGTATTGGGAATGAGCAGTTCTTC.

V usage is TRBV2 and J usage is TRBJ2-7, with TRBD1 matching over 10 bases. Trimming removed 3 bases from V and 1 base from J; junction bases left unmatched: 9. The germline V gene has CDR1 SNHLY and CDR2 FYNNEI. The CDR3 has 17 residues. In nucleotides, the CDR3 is TGTGCCAGCAGTGAGATCGGGACAGGGGTCTTATCCTACGAGCAGTACTTC. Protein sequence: CASSEIGTGVLSYEQYF.

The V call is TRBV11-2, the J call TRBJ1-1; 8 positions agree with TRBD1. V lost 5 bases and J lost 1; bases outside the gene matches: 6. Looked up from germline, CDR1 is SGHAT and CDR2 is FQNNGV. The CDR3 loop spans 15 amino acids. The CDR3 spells CASSPRQGRNTEAFF. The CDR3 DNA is TGTGCCAGCAGCCCGCGACAGGGGAGGAACACTGAAGCTTTCTTT.